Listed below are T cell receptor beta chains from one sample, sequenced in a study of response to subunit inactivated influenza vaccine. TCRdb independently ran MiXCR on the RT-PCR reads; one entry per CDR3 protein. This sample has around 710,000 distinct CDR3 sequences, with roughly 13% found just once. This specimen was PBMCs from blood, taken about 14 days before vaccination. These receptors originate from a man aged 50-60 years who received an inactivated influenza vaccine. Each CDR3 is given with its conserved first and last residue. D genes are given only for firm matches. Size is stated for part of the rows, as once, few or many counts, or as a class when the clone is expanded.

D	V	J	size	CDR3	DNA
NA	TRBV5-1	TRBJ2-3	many	CASSAGHPDTQYF	TGCGCCAGCAGCGCCGGACATCCAGATACGCAGTATTTT
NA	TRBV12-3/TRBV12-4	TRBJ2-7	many	CASSLDNYEQYF	TGTGCCAGCAGTTTGGACAATTACGAGCAGTACTTC
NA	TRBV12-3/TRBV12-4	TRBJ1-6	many	CASSLDSGSYNSPLHF	TGTGCCAGCAGTCTCGACAGCGGCTCCTATAATTCACCCCTCCACTTT
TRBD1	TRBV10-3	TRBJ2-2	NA	CATAGTGGFGGELFF	TGTGCCACCGCCGGGACAGGGGGTTTTGGCGGGGAGCTGTTTTTT
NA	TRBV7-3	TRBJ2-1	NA	CASSPQMGNEQFF	TGTGCCAGCAGCCCTCAGATGGGGAATGAGCAGTTCTTC
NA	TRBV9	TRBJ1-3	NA	CASSAGHSSGNTIYF	TGTGCCAGCAGCGCGGGACATAGCTCTGGAAACACCATATATTTT
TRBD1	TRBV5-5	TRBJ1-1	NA	CASSLFPGQGRQNTEAFF	TGTGCCAGCAGCTTATTTCCGGGACAGGGTCGACAGAACACTGAAGCTTTCTTT
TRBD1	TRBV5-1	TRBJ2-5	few	CASSSQGVGQETQYF	TGCGCCAGCAGCTCCCAGGGGGTGGGCCAAGAGACCCAGTACTTC
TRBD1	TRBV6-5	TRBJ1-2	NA	CASSYGQGGTSGYTF	TGTGCCAGCAGTTACGGACAGGGTGGAACTAGTGGCTACACCTTC
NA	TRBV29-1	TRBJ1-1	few	CSVVGGTEAFF	TGCAGCGTTGTTGGCGGCACTGAAGCTTTCTTT
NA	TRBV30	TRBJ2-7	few	CAWRNSGGTYEQYF	TGTGCCTGGAGGAACAGTGGGGGCACCTACGAGCAGTACTTC
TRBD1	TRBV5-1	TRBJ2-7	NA	CASSLTGQGIYEQYF	TGCGCCAGCAGCTTGACGGGACAGGGTATCTACGAGCAGTACTTC
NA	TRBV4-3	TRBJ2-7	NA	CASSQSDGHPYEQYF	TGCGCCAGCAGCCAATCGGACGGCCACCCCTACGAGCAGTACTTC
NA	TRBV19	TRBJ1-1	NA	CASSIGFFPHF	TGTGCCAGTAGTATCGGATTTTTCCCACACTTT
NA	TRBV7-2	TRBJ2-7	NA	CASSLSKGVAYEQYF	TGTGCCAGCAGCTTAAGTAAGGGAGTCGCCTACGAGCAGTACTTC
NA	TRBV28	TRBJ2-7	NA	CASSLGTRAREQYF	TGTGCCAGCAGTTTAGGGACAAGGGCGAGAGAGCAGTACTTC
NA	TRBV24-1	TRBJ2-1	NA	CATSDFGPGGQFF	TGTGCCACCAGTGATTTCGGGCCTGGTGGGCAGTTCTTC
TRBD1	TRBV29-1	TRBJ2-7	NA	CSVEGGQGSYEQYF	TGCAGCGTTGAAGGTGGACAGGGGTCCTACGAGCAGTACTTC
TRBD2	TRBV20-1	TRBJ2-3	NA	CSARRMGLAGRPYTQYF	TGCAGTGCTAGGCGGATGGGACTAGCGGGACGACCATACACGCAGTATTTT
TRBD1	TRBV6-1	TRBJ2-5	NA	CASSEDRYGETQYF	TGTGCCAGCAGTGAGGACAGGTACGGAGAGACCCAGTACTTC
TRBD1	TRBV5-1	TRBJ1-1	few	CASKPTGSPTEAFF	TGCGCCAGCAAACCGACAGGGAGCCCCACTGAAGCTTTCTTT
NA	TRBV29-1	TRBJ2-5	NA	CSVVSGAETQYF	TGCAGCGTTGTATCGGGAGCAGAGACCCAGTACTTC
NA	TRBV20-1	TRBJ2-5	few	CSAWGQFQETQYF	TGCAGTGCCTGGGGTCAGTTCCAAGAGACCCAGTACTTC
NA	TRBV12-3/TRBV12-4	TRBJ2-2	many	CASSLGVGASGELFF	TGTGCCAGCAGTTTAGGGGTGGGGGCCTCCGGGGAGCTGTTTTTT
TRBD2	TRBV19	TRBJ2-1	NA	CASSQPSGTSYNEQFF	TGTGCCAGTAGCCAACCTAGCGGGACATCCTACAATGAGCAGTTCTTC
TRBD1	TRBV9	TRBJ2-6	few	CASSVGTGYGANVLTF	TGTGCCAGCAGCGTCGGGACAGGGTATGGGGCCAACGTCCTGACTTTC
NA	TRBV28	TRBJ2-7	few	CASSLFGSALYEQYF	TGTGCCAGCAGTTTATTCGGGTCGGCTCTCTACGAGCAGTACTTC
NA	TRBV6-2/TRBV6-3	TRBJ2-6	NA	CASRNYTGSTTSGANVLTF	TGTGCCAGCAGAAATTACACAGGGTCTACAACCTCTGGGGCCAACGTCCTGACTTTC
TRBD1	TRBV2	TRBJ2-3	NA	CASSHGTGGAFGTDTQYF	TGTGCCAGCAGTCACGGGACAGGGGGCGCGTTTGGCACAGATACGCAGTATTTT
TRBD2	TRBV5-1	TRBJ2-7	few	CASSLLAKDYEQYF	TGCGCCAGCAGCTTACTAGCGAAGGACTACGAGCAGTACTTC
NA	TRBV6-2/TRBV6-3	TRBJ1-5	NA	CASSYSAAAGDENSNQPQHF	TGTGCCAGCAGTTACTCGGCCGCCGCAGGAGACGAGAATAGCAATCAGCCCCAGCATTTT
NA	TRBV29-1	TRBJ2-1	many	CSVRDVTYNEQFF	TGCAGCGTCCGGGACGTCACCTACAATGAGCAGTTCTTC
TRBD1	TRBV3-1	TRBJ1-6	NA	CASSQGQLNSPLHF	TGTGCCAGCAGCCAGGGACAGCTGAATTCACCCCTCCACTTT
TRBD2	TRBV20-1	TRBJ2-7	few	CSASRGGNEQYF	TGCAGTGCTAGCCGCGGGGGTAACGAGCAGTACTTC
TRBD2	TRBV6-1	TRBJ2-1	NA	CASVPTVRGSYNEQFF	TGTGCCAGTGTTCCCACCGTGCGGGGGAGCTACAATGAGCAGTTCTTC
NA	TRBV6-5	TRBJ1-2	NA	CASSYPTTVGTQRGGYTF	TGTGCCAGCAGTTACCCCACCACGGTCGGAACGCAGAGAGGCGGCTACACCTTC
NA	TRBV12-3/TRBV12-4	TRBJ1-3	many	CASSLGVTSSGNTIYF	TGTGCCAGCAGTTTAGGTGTCACTAGCTCTGGAAACACCATATATTTT
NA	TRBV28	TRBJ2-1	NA	CASRNQGSGTFSSSYNEQFF	TGTGCCAGCAGGAACCAGGGTTCCGGGACTTTTTCTAGCTCCTACAATGAGCAGTTCTTC
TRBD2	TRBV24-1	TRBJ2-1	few	CATSPGLAAYNEQFF	TGTGCCACCAGCCCGGGACTAGCGGCCTACAATGAGCAGTTCTTC
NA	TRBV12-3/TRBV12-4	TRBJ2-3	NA	CASSLEGLVSDTQYF	TGTGCCAGCAGTTTGGAGGGATTAGTCTCAGATACGCAGTATTTT